This T cell receptor (beta chain) emerged from a study of blood T cell repertoires in COVID-19. On the study more broadly: The cDNA or gDNA used as material had been derived from T cells, B-cell-depleted T cells, or PBMCs.

The CDR3 is 15 amino acids. Repertoires were generated with immunoSEQ multiplex PCR, while TCRdb's copy carries only in-frame clones and drops some. The sample consists of approximately 90,000 clones, 90% of them appearing once. The sequence was obtained from a man between 60 and 75 years old with acute or convalescent COVID-19. V is TRBV1 and J is TRBJ1-1; TRBD1, the D gene given by the table, was not confirmed from the DNA. TRBV1 is classified as a pseudogene. Specimen: peripheral blood. CDR3 DNA: TGCACCAGCAGCTCCCGGACAGGGGCGGGCACTGAAGCTTTCTTT. Encoded protein: CTSSSRTGAGTEAFF.